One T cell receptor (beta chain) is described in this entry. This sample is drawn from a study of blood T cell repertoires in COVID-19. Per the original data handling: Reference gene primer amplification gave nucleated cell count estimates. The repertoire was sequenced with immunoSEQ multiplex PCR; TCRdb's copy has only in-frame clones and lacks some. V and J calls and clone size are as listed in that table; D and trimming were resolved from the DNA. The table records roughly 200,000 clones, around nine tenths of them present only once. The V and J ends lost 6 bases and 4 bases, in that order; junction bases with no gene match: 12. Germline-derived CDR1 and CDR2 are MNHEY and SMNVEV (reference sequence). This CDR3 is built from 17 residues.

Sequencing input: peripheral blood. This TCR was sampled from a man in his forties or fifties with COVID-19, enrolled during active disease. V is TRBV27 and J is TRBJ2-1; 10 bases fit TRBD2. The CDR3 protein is CASRRGGVAGGYNEQFF. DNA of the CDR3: TGTGCCAGCAGGAGGGGCGGGGTAGCGGGGGGTTACAATGAGCAGTTCTTC.